The source of this T cell receptor beta chain is a study of cytomegalovirus exposure and HLA in healthy donors. Study-level points and caveats: Among donors in an Asian-associated ancestry cluster, a later analysis reportedly found fewer N-insertions than the approximately 700-donor mean. Most sequenced TCRs were rare (though some public TCRs occurred in many donors).

The CDR3 is made up of 12 amino acids. V lost 4 bases to trimming and J lost 7 bases, with 11 bases between them. Looked up from germline, CDR1 is SGHKS and CDR2 is YYEKEE (reference sequence). Comments on this clone: Its matching antigen is unknown.

PCR was performed using 60 Vbeta and 13 Jbeta primers. The repertoire was sequenced with immunoSEQ multiplex PCR; TCRdb's copy has only in-frame clones and lacks some. The profile covers fewer than 250,000 clones, with over 80% appearing a single time and roughly 10% taken by the ten largest. The chain uses TRBV5-5 and TRBJ1-1; D is unclear. This clonotype originated in a woman aged 45-60 years in good health and CMV-seropositive. Sequencing input: PBMCs. DNA of the CDR3: TGTGCCAGCAGCGTAGTAACCGATGAAGCTTTCTTT. Amino acids: CASSVVTDEAFF.